This T cell receptor (beta chain) was captured in a study of control samples from healthy donors and cancer patients (dated by TCRdb to the early 2020s). A remark on this clone: What this receptor recognizes is not known. Base quality data are lacking; no much larger clone is found one base away.

V drops 4 bases and J drops 4 bases, leaving 7 bases in between. From cysteine to phenylalanine, the CDR3 is 11 amino acids long. Just the 33-base CDR3 DNA is kept, in frame starting at base 1. CDR1 and CDR2 are read off the germline V gene as SQVTM and ANQGSEA. The library was built by means of the immunoSEQ multiplex PCR assay. TCRdb's version of the immuneACCESS table is confined to in-frame rearrangements and falls short of the full clone set. An unresolved V gene accounts for under half of the shortfall where checked; the remainder is of unknown origin. Present in this sample are 90,000 to 100,000 clones, 79% of which were seen just once. The ten largest clonotypes hold about 10% of the sample.

The TCR was taken from a woman aged 30 to 39 in good health. The specimen sequenced was blood. The rearrangement combines TRBV29-1 with TRBJ1-1; the D gene lacks a confident call. The CDR3 reads CSVVTSTEAFF. The nucleotide sequence is given as TGCAGCGTTGTAACGAGCACTGAAGCTTTCTTT.